Presented here are 24 T cell receptor beta chains from one specimen sequenced in a study of cytomegalovirus exposure and HLA in healthy donors. PCR was performed using 60 Vbeta and 13 Jbeta primers. TCRdb keeps only in-frame clones here, not all; method: immunoSEQ multiplex PCR. The profile shows 120,000 or so clones, under 85% of them singletons. Specimen: PBMCs. Receptors were obtained from a human donor in good health.

The genes are TRBV5-1 and TRBJ2-2; 9 bases fit TRBD1. The CDR3 sequence is 16 residues long. Germline-derived CDR1 and CDR2 are SGHRS and YFSETQ. Trimming cost V 4 bases and J 5 bases; bases outside gene matches: 9. Written as DNA, the CDR3 is TGCGCCAGCAGCACCTCCGGGACAGGGTTAACCGGGGAGCTGTTTTTT. Residues: CASSTSGTGLTGELFF.

The chain employs TRBV7-9 and TRBJ2-1, with 10 bases identical to TRBD1. CDR1 is SEHNR and CDR2 is FQNEAQ in the germline V gene (reference sequence). The V and J ends lost 4 bases and 4 bases, in that order; junction bases with no gene match: 7. The CDR3 extends over 16 amino acids. The CDR3 here is CASSSSGQGLYNEQFF. The DNA for the CDR3 is TGTGCCAGCAGCTCCTCGGGACAGGGGCTATACAATGAGCAGTTCTTC.

This clone appeared a single time. The chain couples TRBV5-1 to TRBJ2-7; 14 bases map to TRBD2. The length of the CDR3 is 18 residues. With 4 bases clipped from V and 2 bases from J, the junction kept 11 bases outside the gene matches. Germline CDR1 SGHRS, CDR2 YFSETQ. This CDR3 reads CASSPGLAGGKRAYEQYF. The CDR3, as DNA: TGCGCCAGCAGCCCAGGACTAGCGGGAGGCAAAAGGGCCTACGAGCAGTACTTC.

V is TRBV13 and J is TRBJ2-7; TRBD1 is a possible D gene (6 bases). Germline CDR1 reads PRHDT; CDR2 reads FYEKMQ (reference sequence). This CDR3 has 12 amino acids. Deletions cut 5 bases from V and 7 bases from J, with 12 bases between. CDR3 region: CASSRDTGEQYF. DNA of the CDR3: TGTGCCAGCAGCCGGGACACTGGGGAGCAGTACTTC.

The V gene is TRBV25-1, the J gene TRBJ2-7; 7 nucleotides align to TRBD1. CDR3 size: 14 residues. The germline gives CDR1 MGHDK, CDR2 SYGVNS. The V gene end was trimmed by 1 base and the J gene end by 4 bases; junction bases not matched to a gene: 4. The CDR3 sequence is CASSESGRGYEQYF. CDR3 coding DNA: TGTGCCAGCAGTGAATCCGGCAGGGGGTACGAGCAGTACTTC.

CDR3 protein: CASSQVRLAVYNEQFF. The CDR3 nucleotides read TGCGCCAGCAGCCAAGTGAGGCTAGCGGTATACAATGAGCAGTTCTTC. J is TRBJ2-1 and V is TRBV4-1, with 7 bases aligning to TRBD2. Trimming removed 1 base from V and 4 bases from J; junction bases left unmatched: 7. CDR3 length equals 16 residues. Germline CDR1 MGHRA, CDR2 YSYEKL.

The chain joins TRBV4-1 to TRBJ1-2, with unresolved D. CDR1 is MGHRA, CDR2 YSYEKL, per germline. The CDR3 consists of 15 residues. Deletions cut 1 base from V and 3 bases from J, with 12 bases between. CDR3 sequence reads: CASSQGEDIYYGYTF. The CDR3 DNA reads TGCGCCAGCAGCCAAGGCGAGGATATTTACTATGGCTACACCTTC.

The rearrangement uses TRBV5-1 and TRBJ1-4; D gene uncertain. Trimming removed 0 bases from V and 8 bases from J, with 11 bases in between. This CDR3 comprises 14 residues. Per germline, CDR1 SGHRS and CDR2 YFSETQ. CDR3 nucleotides: TGCGCCAGCAGCTTGGTGGCCGGGGTAGAAAAACTGTTTTTT. It translates to CASSLVAGVEKLFF.

The chain employs TRBV5-1 and TRBJ2-5, with D possibly matching TRBD2 (7 bases). Germline V gives CDR1 SGHRS, CDR2 YFSETQ. There are 16 residues in the CDR3. V dropped 0 bases and J dropped 5 bases, with 17 bases sitting between them. CDR3 protein: CASSLEGGRIGETQYF. The CDR3 coding sequence is TGCGCCAGCAGCTTGGAGGGGGGGCGCATCGGCGAGACCCAGTACTTC.

The chain has TRBV5-4 and TRBJ2-2, with 8 bases aligning to TRBD1. The CDR3 runs to 14 residues. The germline V gene encodes CDR1 SGHNT and CDR2 YYREEE (reference sequence). After removal of 0 bases from V and 6 bases from J, the junction contained 1 base not matched to a gene. The CDR3 protein is CASSLDRGSGELFF. CDR3 in DNA: TGTGCCAGCAGCTTGGACAGGGGGTCCGGGGAGCTGTTTTTT.

This clone was picked up a small number of times. The chain joins TRBV2 to TRBJ1-4; 7 bases map to TRBD1. The CDR3 is 15 amino acids. Germline V lookup: CDR1 SNHLY, CDR2 FYNNEI. Losses at the gene ends were 4 bases for V and 5 bases for J; bases not matched to a gene: 7. CDR3: CASSVTGQLNEKLFF. The CDR3 coding sequence is TGTGCCAGCAGTGTCACGGGACAGCTAAATGAAAAACTGTTTTTT.

This clone was picked up one time. V usage is TRBV28 and J usage is TRBJ1-1; D call uncertain. The CDR3 has 15 amino acids. The ends were cut back, 5 bases at V and 0 bases at J, with 13 bases in the middle. CDR1 is MDHEN, CDR2 SYDVKM, per germline. CDR3 nucleotide sequence: TGTGCCAGCAGTATCCCTCAGATCATGAACACTGAAGCTTTCTTT. This gives the protein CASSIPQIMNTEAFF.

V usage is TRBV5-1 and J usage is TRBJ2-2; possibly TRBD1 for D (7 bases). Trimming pared 5 bases from V and 3 bases from J, leaving 29 bases between. The germline gives CDR1 SGHRS, CDR2 YFSETQ. The CDR3 has 20 amino acids. The CDR3 loop is CASRTRPSNRGGFYTGELFF. The DNA for the CDR3 is TGCGCCAGCAGGACAAGGCCCTCCAACAGGGGAGGTTTTTACACCGGGGAGCTGTTTTTT. The full variable domain, its missing parts supplied by reference TRBV5-1 and TRBJ2-2, is KAGVTQTPRYLIKTRGQQVTLSCSPISGHRSVSWYQQTPGQGLQFLFEYFSETQRNKGNFPGRFSGRQFSNSRSEMNVSTLELGDSALYLCASRTRPSNRGGFYTGELFFGEGSRLTVL.

This chain links TRBV21-1 with TRBJ2-7; TRBD2, the table's D call, lacks a check against the DNA. TRBV21-1 is labeled a pseudogene. The CDR3 runs to 12 residues. CDR3 sequence (DNA): TGTGCCAGCAGCAATAGTCTCTACGAGCAGTACTTC. Its protein is CASSNSLYEQYF.

This clone was observed a handful of times. This chain connects TRBV6-1 to TRBJ2-3; 11 positions match TRBD1. Germline assignment: CDR1 MNHNS and CDR2 SASEGT. Trimming at V came to 3 bases and at J to 4 bases, leaving 0 bases not matched to a gene. CDR3 length: 14 residues. CDR3 in DNA: TGTGCCAGCAGTGAGGGACAGGGGGCAGATACGCAGTATTTT. It translates to CASSEGQGADTQYF.

V is TRBV4-1 and J is TRBJ2-3; 7 nucleotides align to TRBD2. V lost 4 bases to trimming and J lost 1 base; unmatched junction nucleotides: 5. Germline CDR1 and CDR2: MGHRA and YSYEKL. The length of the CDR3 is 15 residues. The CDR3 reads CASSRILAGTDTQYF. The CDR3 DNA reads as TGCGCCAGCAGCCGGATTCTAGCGGGCACAGATACGCAGTATTTT.

J is TRBJ2-1 and V is TRBV27; 11 positions match TRBD2. V was clipped by 4 bases and J by 0 bases; unmatched bases: 11. The germline gives CDR1 MNHEY, CDR2 SMNVEV (reference sequence). This CDR3 contains 19 residues. CDR3 sequence (DNA): TGTGCCAGCAGTTACGGGACTAGCGGTTGGCCCCCCTCCTACAATGAGCAGTTCTTC. Translation: CASSYGTSGWPPSYNEQFF.

This clone was recorded a few times. This chain links TRBV28 with TRBJ2-7, with a possible D match to TRBD1 (5 bases). The CDR3 has 15 amino acids. V was trimmed by 4 bases and J by 0 bases, leaving 13 bases between them. Germline-derived CDR1 and CDR2 are MDHEN and SYDVKM. The CDR3 nucleotides read TGTGCCAGCAGTTCCTTGACAGCTAACTCCTACGAGCAGTACTTC. It translates to CASSSLTANSYEQYF.

This clone showed up just a few times. J is TRBJ2-6 and V is TRBV18, with TRBD1 matching over 7 bases. V was clipped by 3 bases and J by 4 bases; unmatched bases: 9. The CDR3 contains 17 residues. Germline V gene data show CDR1 as KGHSH and CDR2 as LQKENI. The CDR3 is CASSPRTGYSGANVLTF. The CDR3 region has the DNA TGTGCCAGCTCACCCCGGACAGGTTACTCGGGGGCCAACGTCCTGACTTTC.

The chain employs TRBV5-6 and TRBJ2-3; possible D gene TRBD1, 5 bases. Germline V gene data show CDR1 as SGHDT and CDR2 as YYEEEE. The germline V and J ends were trimmed by 2 bases and 0 bases, with 10 bases remaining between them. This CDR3 is 15 amino acids long. The chain's CDR3 is CASSFERGSTDTQYF. The CDR3 region has the DNA TGTGCCAGCAGCTTTGAAAGGGGTAGCACAGATACGCAGTATTTT.

V and J are TRBV29-1 and TRBJ2-5; possible D gene TRBD1, 5 bases. Germline CDR1 and CDR2: SQVTM and ANQGSEA. Trimming cost V 5 bases and J 4 bases, with 8 bases left between them. The CDR3 has 11 amino acids. CDR3 protein: CSVTRAETQYF. DNA of the CDR3: TGCAGCGTTACCAGGGCAGAGACCCAGTACTTC.

This CDR3 is CASSKTSGGSEQYF. CDR3 DNA sequence: TGTGCCAGCAGCAAAACTAGCGGGGGGAGCGAGCAGTACTTC. This chain links TRBV2 with TRBJ2-7; 12 bases fit TRBD2. Looked up from germline, CDR1 is SNHLY and CDR2 is FYNNEI. The CDR3 length is 14 residues. Germline trimming cut 6 bases from V and 6 bases from J; bases unmatched to any gene: 6.

The chain uses TRBV28 and TRBJ1-2; no firm D call. CDR3 length: 14 amino acids. Germline V gene lookup returns CDR1 MDHEN and CDR2 SYDVKM. V lost 6 bases and J lost 4, with 15 bases in between. CDR3 residues: CASSLDPPGYGYTF. CDR3 DNA sequence: TGTGCCAGCAGCCTGGATCCCCCGGGCTATGGCTACACCTTC.

This rearrangement joins TRBV2 to TRBJ2-3; 7 bases are shared with TRBD2. The V segment lost 5 bases and the J segment 1 base; nucleotides outside the gene matches: 3. The CDR3 covers 14 residues. Germline V gene lookup returns CDR1 SNHLY and CDR2 FYNNEI. CDR3 coding DNA: TGTGCCAGCAGTCTGCTAGCGGGCACAGATACGCAGTATTTT. Encoded protein: CASSLLAGTDTQYF. Complete variable domain (other parts from reference TRBV2 and TRBJ2-3): EPEVTQTPSHQVTQMGQEVILRCVPISNHLYFYWYRQILGQKVEFLVSFYNNEISEKSEIFDDQFSVERPDGSNFTLKIRSTKLEDSAMYFCASSLLAGTDTQYFGPGTRLTVL.